These 13 T cell receptor beta chains share one sample of origin, sequenced in a study of T cells in Graves' hyperthyroidism and ophthalmopathy. RNA transcripts provided the source from which TCR beta CDR3 regions were amplified. An initial round of RT-PCR targeting the TCR CDR3 relied on the HTBI primer set. TCRdb processed the multiplex PCR reads anew with MiXCR; each CDR3 protein has one entry. The sample yields more than 500,000 distinct CDR3 sequences, around 42% seen once. Input material: peripheral blood or thyroid tissue (not recorded which). The receptor set was obtained from an adult woman with Graves' disease, either hyperthyroidism or ophthalmopathy (not recorded which).

The rearrangement joins TRBV7-2 to TRBJ2-5; D possibly uses TRBD1 or TRBD2 (5 bases each). V lost 5 bases and J lost 2, with 15 bases in between. The CDR3 runs 15 residues. Germline loops: CDR1 SGHTA, CDR2 FQGNSA. CDR3 nucleotides: TGTGCCAGCAGCCCGGGACGAAGCCCACAAGAGACCCAGTACTTC. Protein sequence: CASSPGRSPQETQYF.

This clonotype was seen ten or more times. The chain has TRBV4-1 and TRBJ1-2; 7 bases fit TRBD1. Germline V CDR1 and CDR2: MGHRA, YSYEKL. The CDR3 covers 15 residues. J lost 8 bases, V lost 5 bases, and 14 bases had no gene match. CDR3 DNA: TGCGCCAGCAGCTACCCACAGGGGCGTTTGGTCGGCTACACCTTC. Translating it yields CASSYPQGRLVGYTF.

This chain connects TRBV18 to TRBJ1-5; D not certain. Trimming pared 6 bases from V and 0 bases from J, leaving 12 bases between. This CDR3 has 15 amino acids. Per germline, CDR1 KGHSH and CDR2 LQKENI. CDR3 amino acids: CASSQFHNSNQPQHF. CDR3 coding DNA: TGTGCCAGCTCCCAGTTCCACAATAGCAATCAGCCCCAGCATTTT. The whole variable domain, filled in from reference TRBV18 and TRBJ1-5, reads NAGVMQNPRHLVRRRGQEARLRCSPMKGHSHVYWYRQLPEEGLKFMVYLQKENIIDESGMPKERFSAEFPKEGPSILRIQQVVRGDSAAYFCASSQFHNSNQPQHFGDGTRLSIL.

V and J are TRBV15 and TRBJ2-6, with 9 bases identical to TRBD2. J lost 4 bases, V lost 3 bases, and 7 bases had no gene match. This CDR3 is built from 17 residues. Germline V gene lookup returns CDR1 LNHNV and CDR2 YYDKDF (reference sequence). The CDR3 DNA reads as TGTGCCACCAGCAGGGTAGCGGGAGCCACCGGGGCCAACGTCCTGACTTTC. Protein: CATSRVAGATGANVLTF. Full variable domain (outside the CDR3, taken from reference TRBV15 and TRBJ2-6): DAMVIQNPRYQVTQFGKPVTLSCSQTLNHNVMYWYQQKSSQAPKLLFHYYDKDFNNEADTPDNFQSRRPNTSFCFLDIRSPGLGDTAMYLCATSRVAGATGANVLTFGAGSRLTVL.

This chain joins TRBV25-1 and TRBJ2-2, with D perhaps TRBD2 (6 bases). Germline CDR1 is MGHDK and CDR2 is SYGVNS. Trimming took off 5 bases at V and 2 bases at J, with 12 bases between the two ends. The CDR3 length is 15 residues. The CDR3 nucleotides are TGTGCCAGCAGTTCACTAGCAGACAACACCGGGGAGCTGTTTTTT. Protein: CASSSLADNTGELFF.

V usage is TRBV10-2 and J usage is TRBJ2-2, with D maybe TRBD1 (8 bases). V lost 9 bases and J lost 7, with 18 bases in between. The V gene's germline CDR1 is WSHSY and CDR2 SAAADI. The CDR3 length is 14 residues. The DNA of the CDR3 is TGCGCCAGGGCACAGGGGGGGGCGGACGGGGAGCTGTTTTTT. This codes for CARAQGGADGELFF.

This chain joins TRBV29-1 and TRBJ2-1, with 10 bases identical to TRBD1. The V gene's germline CDR1 is SQVTM and CDR2 ANQGSEA. The junction had 5 bases not matched to a gene; V was cut back by 8 bases and J by 4 bases. The CDR3 is 13 residues long. In DNA, the CDR3 is TGCAGCTCGAGGACAGGGGGATACAATGAGCAGTTCTTC. Encoded protein: CSSRTGGYNEQFF.

This chain joins TRBV15 and TRBJ1-1; a possible D gene is TRBD1 (5 bases). This CDR3 has 14 residues. Germline CDR1 LNHNV, CDR2 YYDKDF (reference sequence). The V end lost 5 bases, the J end lost 4 bases, and 14 bases lay between the germline ends. As DNA, the CDR3 is TGTGCCACCAGCCGAGGGCGAGGGGTCACTGAAGCTTTCTTT. The encoded protein is CATSRGRGVTEAFF.

The rearrangement joins TRBV7-8 to TRBJ2-5; 11 bases are a match to TRBD2. The CDR3 is made up of 16 amino acids. CDR1 is SGHVS and CDR2 is FQNEAQ in the germline V gene. Trimming at V came to 3 bases and at J to 6 bases, leaving 9 bases not matched to a gene. As DNA, the CDR3 is TGTGCCAGCAGCTTGGCGACTAGCGGGAAGTCAAAGACCCAGTACTTC. Protein: CASSLATSGKSKTQYF.

This chain uses TRBV28 with TRBJ1-1, with TRBD1 matching over 9 bases. After removal of 8 bases from V and 5 bases from J, the junction contained 12 bases not matched to a gene. Germline CDR1 reads MDHEN; CDR2 reads SYDVKM. The CDR3 length is 15 residues. CDR3 amino acids: CASLRDRVSWTEAFF. CDR3 nucleotides: TGTGCCAGCCTCCGGGACAGGGTATCTTGGACTGAAGCTTTCTTT.

Ten or more counts support this clonotype. The rearrangement uses TRBV12-3 or TRBV12-4 and TRBJ2-2, with D tentatively TRBD1 (6 bases). This CDR3 contains 13 residues. The germline V and J ends were trimmed by 7 bases and 13 bases, with 19 bases remaining between them. The CDR3 nucleotides are TGTGCCAGCAAGAGTGGGGGCGGCCTTGTGCTGTTTTTT. Amino acids: CASKSGGGLVLFF.

This clonotype appeared many times. The chain combines TRBV12-3 or TRBV12-4 with TRBJ2-5; 7 bases match TRBD1. The CDR3 spans 14 residues. Trimming took 6 bases from V and 0 from J; bases not matched to a gene: 4. CDR3 sequence (DNA): TGTGCCAGCAGACCTGGGACAGACCAAGAGACCCAGTACTTC. It encodes CASRPGTDQETQYF.

J is TRBJ1-2 and V is TRBV7-2; D ambiguous. Trimming stripped 7 bases from V and 7 bases from J, with 10 bases between. Germline V gene sequence: CDR1 SGHTA, CDR2 FQGNSA. CDR3 length equals 11 residues. CDR3 DNA: TGTGCCAGCACCGGGCGGGGTGGCTACACCTTC. Its translation: CASTGRGGYTF.